Listed here are 27 T cell receptor beta chains from one sample, sequenced in a study of PD-L1 blockade in urothelial cancer. Time point of the sample: pretreatment peripheral blood. Produced via immunoSEQ multiplex PCR; TCRdb's table is partial and in-frame only. The table shows about 95,000 clones, with 90% occurring only once. The starting material was PBMCs, obtained around atezolizumab (anti-PD-L1) treatment. The receptors shown here come from a man in his 60s with urothelial cancer.

For the CDR3, the DNA is TGTGCCAGCAGCTTAGGGACAGGGGGTAACGAGCAGTACTTC. Translating it yields CASSLGTGGNEQYF. The rearrangement joins TRBV7-8 to TRBJ2-7, with 10 bases matching TRBD1. The CDR3 has 14 amino acids. Germline V gene data show CDR1 as SGHVS and CDR2 as FQNEAQ. V lost 1 base, J lost 5 bases, and 2 bases stayed unmatched.

The chain links TRBV6-5 to TRBJ2-7, with D unclear. CDR1 MNHEY and CDR2 SVGAGI come from the germline V gene. Trimming took 8 bases from V and 2 from J, leaving 13 bases between them. The CDR3 is 13 amino acids. The CDR3 region has the DNA TGTGCCAGCGGCGGTCTACCGACCTACGAGCAGTACTTC. Its translation is CASGGLPTYEQYF.

CDR3 DNA sequence: TGTGCCAGCAGCGCCCTCCCATACGGGGGGGCCTGGGCCGGGGAGCTGTTTTTT. Its protein product is CASSALPYGGAWAGELFF. The gene calls are TRBV9 and TRBJ2-2; 8 bases match TRBD2. The CDR3 is made up of 18 amino acids. V trimming: 3 bases; J trimming: 6 bases; junction bases outside the gene matches: 16. Germline loops: CDR1 SGDLS, CDR2 YYNGEE.

The genes are TRBV5-1 and TRBJ2-1, with unresolved D. There are 14 residues in the CDR3. The V end lost 4 bases, the J end lost 5 bases, and 13 bases lay between the germline ends. Germline V gives CDR1 SGHRS, CDR2 YFSETQ. The CDR3 coding sequence is TGCGCCAGCAGCACAATGAACAGCAACAATGAGCAGTTCTTC. It specifies CASSTMNSNNEQFF.

The chain combines TRBV7-2 with TRBJ2-7; D unresolved. The CDR3 consists of 13 residues. V was trimmed by 4 bases and J by 2 bases, leaving 9 bases between them. The germline V gene encodes CDR1 SGHTA and CDR2 FQGNSA. The CDR3 DNA reads TGTGCCAGCAGCTCCCCAGGTGCCTACGAGCAGTACTTC. Protein sequence: CASSSPGAYEQYF.

J is TRBJ2-5 and V is TRBV30, with a possible D match to TRBD1 (6 bases). The CDR3 is 13 residues long. Deletions cut 0 bases from V and 5 bases from J, with 10 bases between. CDR1 is GTSNPN, CDR2 SVGIG, per germline (reference sequence). The CDR3 reads CAWSVQGLETQYF. The CDR3 bases are TGTGCCTGGAGTGTACAGGGCCTTGAGACCCAGTACTTC.

This chain links TRBV19 with TRBJ1-1; 12 positions agree with TRBD1. The V and J ends lost 4 bases and 4 bases, in that order; junction bases with no gene match: 4. Germline CDR1 LNHDA, CDR2 SQIVND (reference sequence). The CDR3 consists of 15 residues. In DNA form, the CDR3 reads TGTGCCAGTAGTAAGGGACAGGGGGCGGTCACTGAAGCTTTCTTT. This codes for CASSKGQGAVTEAFF.

The DNA for the CDR3 is TGTGCCAGCAGTTCGCCCGCTAGCGGTGGGTACGAGCAGTACTTC. Its translation: CASSSPASGGYEQYF. The V and J genes are TRBV28 and TRBJ2-7, with 7 nucleotides matching TRBD2. CDR1 is MDHEN and CDR2 is SYDVKM in the germline V gene. The CDR3 covers 15 residues. The V gene end was trimmed by 4 bases and the J gene end by 4 bases; junction bases not matched to a gene: 10.

As regards this clone: The junction departs from germline at one end; a sequencing error may be responsible. The rearrangement uses TRBV30 and TRBJ1-2; possible D gene TRBD1, 6 bases. Germline lookup yields CDR1 GTSNPN and CDR2 SVGIG (reference sequence). The CDR3 is 13 amino acids. For the CDR3, the DNA is TGTGCCTGGGGTATGGACAGACTCTATAGCTACACCTTC. It is translated as CAWGMDRLYSYTF.

This clone came up once. The chain joins TRBV5-4 to TRBJ2-5; 7 bases match TRBD2. The trim removed 0 bases at V and 14 bases at J, leaving 13 bases unmatched. CDR1 and CDR2 (germline): SGHNT, YYREEE (reference sequence). CDR3 size: 14 residues. CDR3 loop: CASSLEDLASGPYF. The CDR3 DNA reads as TGTGCCAGCAGCTTGGAAGACCTAGCTAGCGGCCCCTACTTC.

The chain has TRBV5-4 and TRBJ2-4, with TRBD1 identical over 12 bases. Germline loops: CDR1 SGHNT, CDR2 YYREEE (reference sequence). CDR3 length equals 15 residues. Trimming cost V 4 bases and J 7 bases; bases outside gene matches: 6. The CDR3 is CASSSRDRGLNIQYF. DNA of the CDR3: TGTGCCAGCAGCAGCCGGGACAGGGGGCTGAACATTCAGTACTTC. Full variable domain (outside the CDR3, taken from reference TRBV5-4 and TRBJ2-4): ETGVTQSPTHLIKTRGQQVTLRCSSQSGHNTVSWYQQALGQGPQFIFQYYREEENGRGNFPPRFSGLQFPNYSSELNVNALELDDSALYLCASSSRDRGLNIQYFGAGTRLSVL.

This clone was detected once. The rearrangement uses TRBV12-1 and TRBJ2-1; TRBD2 reflects the table's D call only, with no check against the DNA. TRBV12-1 is shown as a pseudogene. The CDR3 totals 12 residues. This CDR3 reads CASSGGTLRKFF. The CDR3, as DNA: TGTGCCAGCAGCGGCGGGACTCTCCGTAAGTTCTTC.

The rearrangement joins TRBV10-3 to TRBJ2-1, with TRBD2 matching 13 bases. CDR1 ENHRY and CDR2 SYGVKD come from the germline V gene. The CDR3 loop spans 15 amino acids. Trimming took 11 bases from V and 9 from J; bases not matched to a gene: 13. The CDR3 DNA is TGTGCCCACAGCGGGGGGACTAGCGGGACGGGTGAGCAGTTCTTC. It is translated as CAHSGGTSGTGEQFF.

The rearrangement uses TRBV19 and TRBJ1-5; 7 bases are a match to TRBD1. CDR1 is LNHDA and CDR2 is SQIVND in the germline V gene (reference sequence). There are 13 residues in the CDR3. V dropped 6 bases and J dropped 7; count of bases not matched to a gene: 6. CDR3 bases: TGTGCCAGTAGCCGAACGACAGGGCAGCCCCAGCATTTT. Translation: CASSRTTGQPQHF.

V usage is TRBV2 and J usage is TRBJ2-1; D possibly corresponds to TRBD1 (5 bases). Trimming removed 2 bases from V and 6 bases from J, with 8 bases in between. The CDR3 is 13 amino acids. Germline assignment: CDR1 SNHLY and CDR2 FYNNEI. CDR3 nucleotide sequence: TGTGCCAGCAGTGAACAGGGCATCAATGAGCAGTTCTTC. It yields the protein CASSEQGINEQFF.

V is TRBV19 and J is TRBJ2-3; tentative D call: TRBD2 (6 bases). The CDR3 loop spans 16 amino acids. Germline V CDR1 and CDR2: LNHDA, SQIVND (reference sequence). V was clipped by 3 bases and J by 4 bases, with 17 bases between them. Written as DNA, the CDR3 is TGTGCCAGTAGTATTACCGGGTCCCGCGGGGCAGATACGCAGTATTTT. Its protein product is CASSITGSRGADTQYF. The variable domain in full, completed from reference TRBV19 and TRBJ2-3, reads DGGITQSPKYLFRKEGQNVTLSCEQNLNHDAMYWYRQDPGQGLRLIYYSQIVNDFQKGDIAEGYSVSREKKESFPLTVTSAQKNPTAFYLCASSITGSRGADTQYFGPGTRLTVL.

The genes are TRBV2 and TRBJ2-7, with 8 bases that match TRBD2. CDR3 length: 15 amino acids. Trimming cost V 3 bases and J 2 bases; bases outside gene matches: 6. The germline CDR1 and CDR2 sequences are SNHLY and FYNNEI. The CDR3 protein is CASSDISGVTYEQYF. CDR3 sequence (DNA): TGTGCCAGCAGTGATATTAGCGGGGTGACCTACGAGCAGTACTTC. Full variable domain (missing parts from reference TRBV2 and TRBJ2-7): EPEVTQTPSHQVTQMGQEVILRCVPISNHLYFYWYRQILGQKVEFLVSFYNNEISEKSEIFDDQFSVERPDGSNFTLKIRSTKLEDSAMYFCASSDISGVTYEQYFGPGTRLTVT.

The rearrangement uses TRBV30 and TRBJ2-7, with 9 bases lining up with TRBD1. This CDR3 comprises 13 residues. Germline lookup yields CDR1 GTSNPN and CDR2 SVGIG (reference sequence). Losses at the gene ends were 5 bases for V and 5 bases for J; bases not matched to a gene: 7. The CDR3 is CAWWGQGGNEQYF. In DNA form, the CDR3 reads TGTGCCTGGTGGGGACAGGGAGGAAACGAGCAGTACTTC.

This rearrangement joins TRBV19 to TRBJ2-2, with a weak D call TRBD1 (6 bases). The germline V gene has CDR1 LNHDA and CDR2 SQIVND (reference sequence). V was shortened by 3 bases and J by 4 bases, with 9 bases between the two germline ends. The CDR3 totals 14 residues. The CDR3 DNA follows: TGTGCCAGTAGTATGACAGGAGCCACCGGGGAGCTGTTTTTT. As protein: CASSMTGATGELFF.

CDR3 sequence: CASSVVEGANEQFF. Written as DNA, the CDR3 is TGTGCCAGCAGCGTAGTGGAGGGGGCTAATGAGCAGTTCTTC. The chain carries TRBV9 and TRBJ2-1; a possible D gene is TRBD1 (7 bases). V gave up 0 bases and J gave up 7 bases, with 11 bases separating them. CDR1 SGDLS and CDR2 YYNGEE come from the germline V gene. The CDR3 spans 14 residues.

V and J are TRBV4-3 and TRBJ1-2; D gene uncertain. The V gene lost 5 bases and the J gene lost 8 bases, with 15 bases spanning the gap. The CDR3 contains 13 residues. Looked up from germline, CDR1 is LGHNA and CDR2 is YSLEER. The CDR3 spells CASSASRGNGYTF. In DNA, the CDR3 is TGCGCCAGCAGCGCGTCGCGGGGTAACGGCTACACCTTC.

The chain has TRBV5-8 and TRBJ1-2; 8 positions match TRBD1. The V segment lost 4 bases and the J segment 4 bases; nucleotides outside the gene matches: 6. Germline assignment: CDR1 SGHTS and CDR2 YDEGEE. The CDR3 consists of 14 residues. CDR3 in amino acids: CASSLQGDSYGYTF. As DNA, the CDR3 is TGTGCCAGCAGCCTACAGGGGGACAGCTATGGCTACACCTTC.

J is TRBJ1-2 and V is TRBV7-9; no definite D call. The V and J ends lost 5 bases and 5 bases respectively, with 9 bases between them. The germline V gene encodes CDR1 SEHNR and CDR2 FQNEAQ (reference sequence). CDR3 size: 12 residues. The CDR3, as DNA: TGTGCCAGCAGCGGGGAGGAGTATGGCTACACCTTC. Translating gives CASSGEEYGYTF.

This chain joins TRBV7-9 and TRBJ1-3; 9 nucleotides agree with TRBD1. V lost 0 bases, J lost 4 bases, and 1 base stayed unmatched. Germline V gene lookup returns CDR1 SEHNR and CDR2 FQNEAQ (reference sequence). This CDR3 contains 15 residues. The CDR3 protein is CASSLAGQGGNTIYF. The CDR3 DNA sequence: TGTGCCAGCAGCTTAGCGGGACAGGGAGGAAACACCATATATTTT.

This rearrangement joins TRBV6-5 to TRBJ1-3; a possible D gene is TRBD1 (5 bases). Germline values: CDR1 MNHEY, CDR2 SVGAGI. Trimming shortened V by 4 bases and J by 2 bases, and 15 bases separated the two germline ends. The CDR3 spans 16 residues. The CDR3 nucleotides are TGTGCCAGCAGTTCGACGCACACAGGAACTGGAAACACCATATATTTT. Protein product: CASSSTHTGTGNTIYF.

The V call is TRBV4-2, the J call TRBJ1-4; 10 bases agree with TRBD1. Germline loops: CDR1 LGHNA, CDR2 YNFKEQ. V lost 9 bases and J lost 5; bases outside the gene matches: 9. The CDR3 length is 15 residues. As DNA, the CDR3 is TGTGCCAGTAAAAGGGACAGGGGTTTAAATGAAAAACTGTTTTTT. It translates to CASKRDRGLNEKLFF.

Only one count was recorded for this clone. The chain employs TRBV2 and TRBJ2-1; TRBD2 matches at 7 bases. V was pared by 6 bases and J by 2 bases, with 7 bases of the junction left unmatched. Germline V gene lookup returns CDR1 SNHLY and CDR2 FYNNEI. This CDR3 is built from 15 residues. CDR3 residues: CASRASSGAYNEQFF. The CDR3 nucleotides are TGTGCCAGCAGAGCCTCGAGCGGGGCCTACAATGAGCAGTTCTTC.